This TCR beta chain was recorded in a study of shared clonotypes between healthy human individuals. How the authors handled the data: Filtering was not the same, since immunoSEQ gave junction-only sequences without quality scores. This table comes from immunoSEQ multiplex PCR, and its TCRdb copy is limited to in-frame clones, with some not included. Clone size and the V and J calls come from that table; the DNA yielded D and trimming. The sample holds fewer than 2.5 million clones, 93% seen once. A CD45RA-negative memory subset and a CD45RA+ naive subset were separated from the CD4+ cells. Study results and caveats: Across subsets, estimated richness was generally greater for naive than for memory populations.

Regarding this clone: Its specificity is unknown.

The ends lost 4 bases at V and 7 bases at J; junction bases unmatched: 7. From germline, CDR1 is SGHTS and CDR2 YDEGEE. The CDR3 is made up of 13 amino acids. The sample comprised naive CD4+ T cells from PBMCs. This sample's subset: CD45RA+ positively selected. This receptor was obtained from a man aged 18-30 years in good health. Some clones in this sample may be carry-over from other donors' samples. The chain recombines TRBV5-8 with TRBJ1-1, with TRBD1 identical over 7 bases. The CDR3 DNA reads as TGTGCCAGCAGCGCATACGGACAGGTTGAAGCTTTCTTT. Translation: CASSAYGQVEAFF.